Below are 13 T cell receptor beta chains sequenced from a single sample in a study of early T cells in non-severe SARS-CoV-2 infection. TCRdb processed the 5' RACE reads anew with MiXCR; each CDR3 protein has one entry. This table holds tens of thousands of distinct CDR3 sequences, almost 5.5% found once. Sequencing used whole blood, obtained at baseline. The origin of the receptors is an adult who was a healthcare worker with PCR-confirmed SARS-CoV-2 infection or an uninfected control (not recorded which).

This clonotype has at least ten counts. This chain joins TRBV20-1 and TRBJ2-7; TRBD2 aligns across 10 bases. Trimming took 5 bases from V and 4 from J; bases not matched to a gene: 8. This CDR3 spans 14 amino acids. The V gene's germline CDR1 is DFQATT and CDR2 SNEGSKA (reference sequence). The CDR3 DNA is TGCAGTGCTTTCCCACTAGCGGGGAAATACGAGCAGTACTTC. Translation: CSAFPLAGKYEQYF.

This clonotype was detected a few times. CDR3: CASSPSVLAGGTVTGELFF. The DNA of the CDR3 is TGTGCCAGCAGCCCCTCCGTCCTAGCGGGAGGCACAGTCACCGGGGAGCTGTTTTTT. The chain carries TRBV3-1 and TRBJ2-2, with 11 bases aligning to TRBD2. V lost 4 bases to trimming and J lost 4 bases; unmatched junction nucleotides: 14. This CDR3 spans 19 amino acids. The germline V gene encodes CDR1 LGHDT and CDR2 YNNKEL (reference sequence).

This clonotype was seen repeatedly, ten times or more. The chain is built from TRBV12-3 or TRBV12-4 and TRBJ1-1; no clear D. This CDR3 contains 11 residues. Trimming took off 6 bases at V and 11 bases at J, with 13 bases between the two ends. This CDR3 is CASSLRSGAFF. The CDR3 DNA is TGTGCCAGCAGCCTGAGGAGTGGGGCTTTCTTT.

This clonotype showed up many times. The genes are TRBV10-2 and TRBJ2-7, with 10 positions matching TRBD2. Trimming took 7 bases from V and 4 from J; bases not matched to a gene: 7. The CDR3 extends over 14 amino acids. In germline, CDR1 is WSHSY, CDR2 SAAADI. In DNA, the CDR3 is TGCGCCAGCACCAGAACAGCGGGAGGGTACGAGCAGTACTTC. This codes for CASTRTAGGYEQYF.

There are a few counts of this clonotype. The CDR3, as DNA: TGCGCCAGCAGTGAGAACAATGAGCAGTTCTTC. Translated, it gives CASSENNEQFF. The chain has TRBV10-2 and TRBJ2-1; no clear D gene. V lost 2 bases, J lost 5 bases, and 1 base lay in between. The CDR3 has 11 amino acids. Germline V CDR1 and CDR2: WSHSY, SAAADI.

This clonotype was detected ten times or more. V and J are TRBV11-3 and TRBJ2-7, with 9 bases fitting TRBD1. Trimming took 4 bases from V and 6 from J; bases not matched to a gene: 7. The CDR3 has 14 residues. Looked up from germline, CDR1 is SGHNT and CDR2 is YENEEA. The DNA of the CDR3 is TGTGCCAGCAGCTGGGGACAGGGAGCTGGCGAGCAGTACTTC. This encodes CASSWGQGAGEQYF.

The table lists this clonotype with many counts. V usage is TRBV30 and J usage is TRBJ2-2; D gene ambiguous. Germline V gene lookup returns CDR1 GTSNPN and CDR2 SVGIG (reference sequence). Trimming removed 0 bases from V and 1 base from J, with 6 bases in between. The CDR3 is made up of 14 amino acids. The CDR3 DNA is TGTGCCTGGAGTGTACTTGAGAACACCGGGGAGCTGTTTTTT. Residues: CAWSVLENTGELFF.

J is TRBJ2-7 and V is TRBV19; D uncertain. This CDR3 region has 14 residues. Germline V CDR1 and CDR2: LNHDA, SQIVND (reference sequence). Trimming pared 5 bases from V and 2 bases from J, leaving 13 bases between. The CDR3 protein is CASSQFGSPYEQYF. The CDR3 DNA follows: TGTGCCAGTAGTCAGTTTGGCAGCCCCTACGAGCAGTACTTC.

The chain employs TRBV29-1 and TRBJ2-7, with D maybe TRBD2 (6 bases). Germline V CDR1 and CDR2: SQVTM, ANQGSEA. The V gene lost 1 base and the J gene lost 5 bases, with 12 bases spanning the gap. The CDR3 runs 13 residues. The CDR3 DNA reads as TGCAGCGTTGAAGTCGGGAGTTCCCACGAGCAGTACTTC. Its translation is CSVEVGSSHEQYF.

In its sample, this clonotype was seen many times. The rearrangement uses TRBV20-1 and TRBJ2-1, with D hard to call. CDR3 size: 9 residues. Trimming left V 4 bases short and J 9 bases short, with 4 bases between. Germline loops: CDR1 DFQATT, CDR2 SNEGSKA (reference sequence). CDR3 amino acids: CSANPEQFF. The CDR3 DNA reads TGCAGTGCTAACCCTGAGCAGTTCTTC.

There are many counts of this clonotype. This chain uses TRBV16 with TRBJ2-2; D gene uncertain. The CDR3 totals 14 residues. In germline, CDR1 is KGHSY, CDR2 FQNENV. The germline V and J ends were trimmed by 2 bases and 6 bases, with 10 bases remaining between them. CDR3 residues: CASSQRDGAGELFF. CDR3 coding DNA: TGTGCCAGCAGCCAAAGAGACGGTGCCGGGGAGCTGTTTTTT.

J is TRBJ2-7 and V is TRBV19; no clear D. Trimming removed 5 bases from V and 4 bases from J, with 6 bases in between. The CDR3 is 11 amino acids. CDR1 and CDR2 (germline): LNHDA, SQIVND (reference sequence). The CDR3 reads CASSGSYEQYF. In DNA form, the CDR3 reads TGTGCCAGTAGTGGTTCTTACGAGCAGTACTTC. Complete variable domain (other parts from reference TRBV19 and TRBJ2-7): DGGITQSPKYLFRKEGQNVTLSCEQNLNHDAMYWYRQDPGQGLRLIYYSQIVNDFQKGDIAEGYSVSREKKESFPLTVTSAQKNPTAFYLCASSGSYEQYFGPGTRLTVT.

This clonotype was seen at least ten times. As DNA, the CDR3 is TGCAGTGCTTTCGTGAACACTGAAGCTTTCTTT. It specifies CSAFVNTEAFF. The rearrangement joins TRBV20-1 to TRBJ1-1; D call uncertain. The CDR3 extends over 11 amino acids. The V gene's germline CDR1 is DFQATT and CDR2 SNEGSKA (reference sequence). The V end was cut by 5 bases, the J end by 0 bases, with 4 bases between.